The clone carrying this TCR beta chain was counted between two and nine times. The record originates from a study of T-cell reconstitution after alpha-beta-depleted transplantation in children. Unique molecular identifiers were used in preparing the TCRbeta library. TCRdb processed the PCR reads anew with MiXCR; each CDR3 protein has one entry. The sample lists about 370,000 distinct CDR3 sequences, around 21% occurring once. Sequencing was performed on PBMCs from the stem cell graft donor, taken from the stem cell graft. This receptor was identified in a human donor who donated a stem cell graft to a child with acute myeloid leukemia.

The CDR3 bases are TGTGCCAGCAGTCCGACAGGGGCGCATCAGCCCCAGCATTTT. It is translated as CASSPTGAHQPQHF. V usage is TRBV6-5 and J usage is TRBJ1-5; 8 bases agree with TRBD1. Germline-derived CDR1 and CDR2 are MNHEY and SVGAGI. With V trimmed by 5 bases and J by 5 bases, 5 bases remained unmatched. This CDR3 region has 14 residues.